Below, one T cell receptor (beta chain) is given with its context. This record comes from a study of cytomegalovirus exposure and HLA in healthy donors. The primer mix had 60 Vbeta and 13 Jbeta primers. This table comes from immunoSEQ multiplex PCR, and its TCRdb copy is limited to in-frame clones, with some not included. The data contain 90,000 to 110,000 clones, roughly two thirds of them seen just once; the ten biggest clones take up approximately 3%. V lost 4 bases, J lost 7 bases, and 16 bases lay in between. The CDR3 sequence is 14 residues long. CDR1 KGHSH and CDR2 LQKENI come from the germline V gene.

The TCR originated in a man aged 25 to 45 in good health and CMV-seronegative. This chain uses TRBV18 with TRBJ1-1; TRBD1 is a possible D gene (6 bases). Sequenced input: PBMCs. The CDR3 is CASSLTTGHLEAFF. The DNA of the CDR3 is TGTGCCAGCTCACTTACGACGGGACACCTTGAAGCTTTCTTT.